The T cell receptor (beta chain) under discussion was sequenced for a study of T cells in Graves' hyperthyroidism and ophthalmopathy. Amplification targeted TCR beta CDR3 regions from RNA transcripts. Initially, a first-round RT-PCR of the TCR CDR3 employed the HTBI primer set. Via MiXCR, TCRdb re-called the multiplex PCR reads, giving one row per CDR3 protein. The table lists a few hundred thousand distinct CDR3 sequences, about a fifth of them singletons. Whole-study results and caveats: In simple terms, a model built on 13 V-J features told ophthalmopathy apart from stable hyperthyroidism.

A lack of ophthalmopathy progression within 18 months defined stable Graves' hyperthyroidism. Disease duration under 2 months; hyperthyroidism patients were aged 18 to 65. The authors took PBMCs from 10 ml fresh peripheral blood. With regard to this clonotype: The antigen remains undetermined.

The CDR3 contains 15 residues. V was clipped by 4 bases and J by 2 bases, with 14 bases between them. The germline gives CDR1 LGHDT, CDR2 YNNKEL (reference sequence). Sequenced: blood. The chain combines TRBV3-1 with TRBJ2-5, with unresolved D. The TCR was taken from a young man with Graves' hyperthyroidism. The CDR3 bases are TGTGCCAGCAGCCCCTATGGATCGTTACAAGAGACCCAGTACTTC. Protein product: CASSPYGSLQETQYF.